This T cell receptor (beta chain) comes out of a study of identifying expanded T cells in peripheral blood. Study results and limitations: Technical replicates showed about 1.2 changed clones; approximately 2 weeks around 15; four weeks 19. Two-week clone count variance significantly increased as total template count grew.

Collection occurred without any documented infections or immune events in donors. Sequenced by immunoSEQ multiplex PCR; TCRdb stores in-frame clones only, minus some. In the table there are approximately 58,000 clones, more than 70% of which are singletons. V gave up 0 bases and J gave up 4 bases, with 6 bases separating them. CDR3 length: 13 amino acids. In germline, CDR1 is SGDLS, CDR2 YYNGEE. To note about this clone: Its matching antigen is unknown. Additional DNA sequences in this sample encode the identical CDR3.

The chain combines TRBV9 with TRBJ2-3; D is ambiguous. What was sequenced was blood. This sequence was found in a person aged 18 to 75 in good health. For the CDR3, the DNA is TGTGCCAGCAGCGTAGGGGGTTCAGATACGCAGTATTTT. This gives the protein CASSVGGSDTQYF.